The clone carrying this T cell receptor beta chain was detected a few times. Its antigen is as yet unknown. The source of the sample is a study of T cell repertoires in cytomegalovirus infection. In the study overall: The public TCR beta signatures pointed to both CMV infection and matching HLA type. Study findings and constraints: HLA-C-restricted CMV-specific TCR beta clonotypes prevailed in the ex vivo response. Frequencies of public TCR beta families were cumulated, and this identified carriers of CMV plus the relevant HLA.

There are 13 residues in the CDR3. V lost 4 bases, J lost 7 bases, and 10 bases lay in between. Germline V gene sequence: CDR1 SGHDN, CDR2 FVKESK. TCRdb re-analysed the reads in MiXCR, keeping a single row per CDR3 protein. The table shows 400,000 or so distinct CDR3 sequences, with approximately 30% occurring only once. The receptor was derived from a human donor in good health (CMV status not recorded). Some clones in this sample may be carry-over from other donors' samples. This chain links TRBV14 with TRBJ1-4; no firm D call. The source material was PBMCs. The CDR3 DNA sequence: TGTGCCAGCAGCCTAAGAGGGAGTGAAAAACTGTTTTTT. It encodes CASSLRGSEKLFF.